This T cell receptor beta chain appears in the sequencing data of a study of identifying expanded T cells in peripheral blood. The CDR3 is made up of 13 amino acids. This clone has just a few counts. The antigen is not known. No infections or other immune events were documented during collection. Using immunoSEQ multiplex PCR, the repertoire was profiled, and TCRdb retains in-frame clones only, with some absent. In the table there are over 75,000 clones, approximately 88% of which are singletons. Whole-study results and caveats: Two-week clone count variance significantly increased as total template count grew. Approximately 1.2 clones differed between technical replicates, versus around 15 and 19 over time.

The chain has TRBV1 and TRBJ1-5. TRBV1 constitutes a pseudogene. The material sequenced was blood. The sequence was collected from a person between 18 and 75 years old in good health. DNA for the CDR3: TGCACCAGCAGCCGATTCGCCAATCAGCCCCAGCATTTT. It is translated as CTSSRFANQPQHF.